The text below deals with one T cell receptor beta chain. The antigen remains undetermined. The germline CDR1 and CDR2 sequences are LNHDA and SQIVND (reference sequence). Trimming removed 9 bases at V and 6 bases at J, with 18 bases between. This CDR3 has 13 residues. The sample belongs to a study of shared clonotypes between healthy human individuals. Deep level was the assay's run setting. Assay: immunoSEQ multiplex PCR; the TCRdb copy retains only in-frame clones and omits some. The sample lists 730,000 or so clones, roughly 70% occurring once. Whole-study results and caveats: With a handful of donors compared, 4% to 5% of naive CD4 clonotypes were shared. Inspection by rarefaction showed sorted-subset sequencing to be incomplete despite large depth. Sequencing depth was expected to affect clonotype sharing among donors.

The chain couples TRBV19 to TRBJ2-7; possible D gene TRBD1, 5 bases. The sequence came from a young woman in good health. The sequencing input was memory CD4+ T cells sorted from blood. Subset: CD45RA-negative fraction. The CDR3 region is CASSLRVVSEQYF. The CDR3 coding sequence is TGTGCCAGCTCCCTCAGGGTAGTATCCGAGCAGTACTTC.